This T cell receptor beta chain was captured by sequencing in a study of cytomegalovirus exposure and HLA in healthy donors. PCR employed 60 Vbeta and 13 Jbeta primers. The protocol was immunoSEQ multiplex PCR, while the TCRdb copy is restricted to in-frame clones and leaves out a portion. The table lists around 75,000 clones, with about 13% in the top ten. Study-wide findings and caveats: The study listed 150 to 200 cytomegalovirus-associated TCR beta chains. Presence/absence analyses assumed roughly uniform sequencing depth across donors. High specificity and sensitivity for cytomegalovirus status were reported for the classifier.

This CDR3 has 12 amino acids. Trimming cost V 7 bases and J 6 bases; bases outside gene matches: 6. Germline values: CDR1 MDHEN, CDR2 SYDVKM. With regard to this clone: What it binds is unknown.

This chain joins TRBV28 and TRBJ2-7; 7 positions match TRBD1. The specimen was PBMCs. This clonotype was obtained from a man aged 45 to 65 in good health and CMV-seropositive. The CDR3 is CASTQTGIEQYF. The CDR3, as DNA: TGTGCCAGCACCCAGACAGGGATCGAGCAGTACTTC.